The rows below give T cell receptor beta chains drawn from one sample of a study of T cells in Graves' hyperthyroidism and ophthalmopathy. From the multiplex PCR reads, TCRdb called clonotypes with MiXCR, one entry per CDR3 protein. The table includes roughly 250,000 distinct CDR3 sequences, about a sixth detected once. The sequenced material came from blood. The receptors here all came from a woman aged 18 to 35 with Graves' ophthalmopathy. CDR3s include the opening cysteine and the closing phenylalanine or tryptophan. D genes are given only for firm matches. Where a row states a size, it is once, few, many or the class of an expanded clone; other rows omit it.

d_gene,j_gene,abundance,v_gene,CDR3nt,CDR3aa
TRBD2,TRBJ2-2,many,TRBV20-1,TGCAGTGCTAGAGATTTTATCAGCGGGGGAGTCACCGGGGAGCTGTTTTTT,CSARDFISGGVTGELFF
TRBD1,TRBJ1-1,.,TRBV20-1,TGCAGTGCCTTAGGGACAGGGGTCCCCTCGAACACTGAAGCTTTCTTT,CSALGTGVPSNTEAFF
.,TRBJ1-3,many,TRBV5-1,TGCGCCAGCAGCTTGTCAGCGGTTCACTCTGGAAACACCATATATTTT,CASSLSAVHSGNTIYF
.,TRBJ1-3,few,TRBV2,TGTGCCAGCAGTGAATCCAGACAGCCGAGCTCTGGAAACACCATATATTTT,CASSESRQPSSGNTIYF
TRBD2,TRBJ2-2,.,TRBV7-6,TGTGCCAGCAGCTATGCTAGCGGCACTGCGAACACCGGGGAGCTGTTTTTT,CASSYASGTANTGELFF
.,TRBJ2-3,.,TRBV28,TGTGCCACCGCAGGGGTCTCCCCGGCAGATACGCAGTATTTT,CATAGVSPADTQYF
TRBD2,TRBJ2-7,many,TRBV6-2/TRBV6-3,TGTGCCAGCAGCCGGGGGACTAGCGGCCCGCAATACGAGCAGTACTTC,CASSRGTSGPQYEQYF
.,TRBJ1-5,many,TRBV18,TGTGCCAGCTCACCCGACCGCAATCAGCCCCAGCATTTT,CASSPDRNQPQHF
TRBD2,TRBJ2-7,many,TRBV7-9,TGTGCCAGCAGCCCGGGGGGGGACGAGCAGTACTTC,CASSPGGDEQYF
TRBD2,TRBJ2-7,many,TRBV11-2,TGTGCCAGCAGCACCCTAGCGGGAGCGCGAGGTGAGCAGTACTTC,CASSTLAGARGEQYF
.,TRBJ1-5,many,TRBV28,TGTGCCAGCAGTTTATTTGGGGGCTATCAGCCCCAGCATTTT,CASSLFGGYQPQHF
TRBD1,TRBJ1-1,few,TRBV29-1,TGCAGCGCCGGGACAGCGAGCACTGAAGCTTTCTTT,CSAGTASTEAFF
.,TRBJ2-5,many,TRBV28,TGTGCCAGCAGTCAATACCCTCTAGGGAGCCAGTACTTC,CASSQYPLGSQYF
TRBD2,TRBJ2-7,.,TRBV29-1,TGCAGCGTCTCCTACCCCGGGACTAGCGGGAGAGTCGAGCAGTACTTC,CSVSYPGTSGRVEQYF
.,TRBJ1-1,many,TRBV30,TGTGCCTGGAGAGGGGCCGTGGCTGAAGCTTTCTTT,CAWRGAVAEAFF
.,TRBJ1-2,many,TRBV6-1,TGTGCCAGCAGTCTAGGGGGTGAGGGCTACACCTTC,CASSLGGEGYTF
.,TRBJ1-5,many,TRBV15,TGTGCCACCAGCAGAGATTTGACGGTGGGTCGAGGGCCCCAGCATTTT,CATSRDLTVGRGPQHF
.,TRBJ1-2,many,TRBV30,TGTGCCTCCGACTCGGGCCGCTATGGCTACACCTTC,CASDSGRYGYTF
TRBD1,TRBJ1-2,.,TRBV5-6,TGTGCCAGCAGGGGGCAACAGGGGGCTAGCTACACCTTC,CASRGQQGASYTF
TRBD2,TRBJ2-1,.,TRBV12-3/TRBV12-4,TGTGCCAGCAGTGCGGGACTAGCGGGCGTCTACAATGAGCAGTTCTTC,CASSAGLAGVYNEQFF
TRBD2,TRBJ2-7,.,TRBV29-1,TGCAGCGTCTGTTTGATCGGGACTAGCGGGAGTGTTCCCGAGCAGTACTTC,CSVCLIGTSGSVPEQYF
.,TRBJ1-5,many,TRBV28,TGTGCCAGCAGTTCACAAAAGGGGGTTCAGCCCCAGCATTTT,CASSSQKGVQPQHF
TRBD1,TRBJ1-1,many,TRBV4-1,TGCGCCAGCAGCCAGGAGGGCAGGGGGAGCACTGAAGCTTTCTTT,CASSQEGRGSTEAFF
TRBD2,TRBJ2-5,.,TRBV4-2,TGTGCCAGCAGCCAAGAAGGGAGCGGGGGGGCCGGGAAGACCCAGTACTTC,CASSQEGSGGAGKTQYF
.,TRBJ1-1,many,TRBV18,TGTGCCAGCTCACCAACTTCCTCCTACGGGAACACTGAAGCTTTCTTT,CASSPTSSYGNTEAFF
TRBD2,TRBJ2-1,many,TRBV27,TGTGCCAGCAGTATGCTAGCGGGAGAGTACAATGAGCAGTTCTTC,CASSMLAGEYNEQFF
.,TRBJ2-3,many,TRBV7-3,TGTGCCAGCAGCCAAGGGCCAGGACGCACAGATACGCAGTATTTT,CASSQGPGRTDTQYF
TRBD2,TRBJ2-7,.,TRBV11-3,TGTGCCAGCAGCCCACTAGCGGGGAACTACGAGCAGTACTTC,CASSPLAGNYEQYF
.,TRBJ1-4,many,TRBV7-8,TGTGCCAGCAGCGCCAAAGTGACCACAGTAGGTCAAGAAAAACTGTTTTTT,CASSAKVTTVGQEKLFF
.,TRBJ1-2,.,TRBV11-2,TGTGCCAGCAGCTTAGACAGGCATGGCTACACCTTC,CASSLDRHGYTF
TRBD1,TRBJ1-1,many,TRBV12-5,TGTGCTAGTGGCGCGTTCACAGGGGCGAACACTGAAGCTTTCTTT,CASGAFTGANTEAFF
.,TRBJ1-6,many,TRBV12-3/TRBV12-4,TGTGCCAGCACCCGAGGGGGTAATAATTCACCCCTCCACTTT,CASTRGGNNSPLHF
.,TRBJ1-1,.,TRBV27,TGTGCCAGCAGTTTATCCCCGGCGGCAGGGCGGGCCACTGAAGCTTTCTTT,CASSLSPAAGRATEAFF
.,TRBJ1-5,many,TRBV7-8,TGTGCCAGCAGCGCTGGGGGTGAAGATCAGCCCCAGCATTTT,CASSAGGEDQPQHF
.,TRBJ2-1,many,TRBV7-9,TGTGCCAGCATTTTAAGGGGGAATGAGCAGTTCTTC,CASILRGNEQFF
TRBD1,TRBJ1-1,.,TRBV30,TGTGCCTGGAGCCGAGGACAGGCGGGCACTGAAGCTTTCTTT,CAWSRGQAGTEAFF
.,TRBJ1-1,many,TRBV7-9,TGTGCCAGCAGCTTAGGGTCAGGGGCTGAAGCTTTCTTT,CASSLGSGAEAFF
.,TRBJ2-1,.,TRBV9,TGTGCCAGCAGCGTAGTAAGTAATGAGCAGTTCTTC,CASSVVSNEQFF
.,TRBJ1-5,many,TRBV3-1,TGTGCCAGCAGCCAAGATCCGGGGTCAGGGCAGCCCCAGCATTTT,CASSQDPGSGQPQHF
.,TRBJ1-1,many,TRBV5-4,TGTGCCAGCAGCTTGTCATGGGGAATGAACACTGAAGCTTTCTTT,CASSLSWGMNTEAFF
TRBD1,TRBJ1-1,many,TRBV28,TGTGCCAGCAGCGTCACAGGGGGGGTGGGGGCTTTCTTT,CASSVTGGVGAFF
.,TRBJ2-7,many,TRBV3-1,TGTGCCAGCAGCCGCGGGTCCAGCTACGAGCAGTACTTC,CASSRGSSYEQYF
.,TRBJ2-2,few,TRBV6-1,TGTGCCAGCAGTTCCGGACAGAACACCGGGGAGCTGTTTTTT,CASSSGQNTGELFF
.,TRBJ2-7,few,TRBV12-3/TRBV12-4,TGTGCCAGCAGTTTAGCTCAGCTATACGAGCAGTACTTC,CASSLAQLYEQYF
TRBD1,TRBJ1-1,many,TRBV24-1,TGTGCCACCAGTGATTTCAGGGGGCGCTGGATGAACACTGAAGCTTTCTTT,CATSDFRGRWMNTEAFF
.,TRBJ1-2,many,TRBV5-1,TGCGCCAGCAGCTTGAACGGGGGACCGAACTATGGCTACACCTTC,CASSLNGGPNYGYTF